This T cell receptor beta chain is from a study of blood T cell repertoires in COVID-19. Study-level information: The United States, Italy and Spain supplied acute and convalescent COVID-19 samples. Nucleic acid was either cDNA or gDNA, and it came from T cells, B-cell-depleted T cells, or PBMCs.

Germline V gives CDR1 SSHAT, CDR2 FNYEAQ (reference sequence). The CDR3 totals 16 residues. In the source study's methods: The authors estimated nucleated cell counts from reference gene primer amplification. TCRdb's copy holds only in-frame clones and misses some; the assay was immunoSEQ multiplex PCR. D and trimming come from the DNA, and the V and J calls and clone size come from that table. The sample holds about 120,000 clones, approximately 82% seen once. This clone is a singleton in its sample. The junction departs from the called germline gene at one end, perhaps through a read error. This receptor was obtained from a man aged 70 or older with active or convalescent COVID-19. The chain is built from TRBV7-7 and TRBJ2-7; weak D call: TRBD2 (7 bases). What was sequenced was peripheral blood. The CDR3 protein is CASSPTVGGGSYEQYF. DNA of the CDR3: TGTGCTAGCAGCCCCACGGTGGGAGGGGGGTCCTACGAGCAGTACTTC. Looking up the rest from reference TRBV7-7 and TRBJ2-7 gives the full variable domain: GAGVSQSPRYKVTKRGQDVTLRCDPISSHATLYWYQQALGQGPEFLTYFNYEAQPDKSGLPSDRFSAERPEGSISTLTIQRTEQRDSAMYRCASSPTVGGGSYEQYFGPGTRLTVT.